The 28 T cell receptor beta chains below were found in one sample sequenced in a study of CD8 T cells in ankylosing spondylitis. TCRdb re-derived calls from the 5' RACE reads in MiXCR, one entry per CDR3 protein. The sample lists 150,000 to 200,000 distinct CDR3 sequences; around 17% were seen once. Material: blood, either unsorted or a sorted T cell fraction (not recorded which). The receptors were sampled from a male donor with ankylosing spondylitis or in good health (not recorded which).

This clonotype came up many times. The chain employs TRBV28 and TRBJ2-1, with a weak D call TRBD2 (6 bases). V was pared by 8 bases and J by 8 bases, with 25 bases between. This CDR3 is built from 16 residues. Germline lookup yields CDR1 MDHEN and CDR2 SYDVKM. As DNA, the CDR3 is TGTGCCAGCCGAAAGAGCGGGCAGACTGCATCACATGAGCAGTTCTTC. Residues: CASRKSGQTASHEQFF. Based on the CDR3 plus reference TRBV28 and TRBJ2-1, the full variable domain is DVKVTQSSRYLVKRTGEKVFLECVQDMDHENMFWYRQDPGLGLRLIYFSYDVKMKEKGDIPEGYSVSREKKERFSLILESASTNQTSMYLCASRKSGQTASHEQFFGPGTRLTVL.

This clonotype was picked up a small number of times. Here the CDR3 reads CASSLMPSGRNEQFF. The CDR3 DNA follows: TGTGCCAGCAGCTTGATGCCTAGCGGGAGGAATGAGCAGTTCTTC. The chain has TRBV5-4 and TRBJ2-1, with 11 nucleotides matching TRBD2. After removal of 1 base from V and 7 bases from J, the junction contained 4 bases not matched to a gene. The CDR3 consists of 15 residues. CDR1 is SGHNT and CDR2 is YYREEE in the germline V gene (reference sequence).

For the CDR3, the DNA is TGTGCCAGCAGCTTAGGTGTCAGCCTCTACGAGCAGTACTTC. Protein product: CASSLGVSLYEQYF. The chain joins TRBV7-2 to TRBJ2-7; no firm D call. The germline CDR1 and CDR2 sequences are SGHTA and FQGNSA. This CDR3 is 14 amino acids long. Between the trimmed V and J ends, which lost 1 base and 3 bases, there was a span of 10 bases.

The chain combines TRBV12-3 or TRBV12-4 with TRBJ2-7, with TRBD2 matching over 8 bases. The V segment lost 5 bases and the J segment 0 bases; nucleotides outside the gene matches: 6. This CDR3 comprises 15 residues. The CDR3 spells CASSVLAGSSYEQYF. The CDR3, as DNA: TGTGCCAGCAGTGTGCTAGCGGGCTCCTCCTACGAGCAGTACTTC.

This clonotype was seen ten or more times. The rearrangement joins TRBV20-1 to TRBJ1-5; no definite D call. V shed 6 bases and J shed 4 bases, with 10 bases lying between them. The CDR3 covers 12 residues. Looked up from germline, CDR1 is DFQATT and CDR2 is SNEGSKA (reference sequence). The CDR3 sequence: CSALDRNQPQHF. CDR3 coding DNA: TGCAGTGCCCTGGACCGGAATCAGCCCCAGCATTTT.

This clonotype has at least ten counts. The chain links TRBV12-3 or TRBV12-4 to TRBJ1-2, with D unclear. This CDR3 has 15 amino acids. Trimming cost V 2 bases and J 7 bases, with 17 bases left between them. The CDR3 loop is CASSLLMTAGSGYTF. Written as DNA, the CDR3 is TGTGCCAGCAGTTTACTGATGACTGCGGGGAGTGGCTACACCTTC.

At least ten counts were recorded for this clonotype. The chain uses TRBV20-1 and TRBJ2-2; 9 nucleotides match TRBD2. Germline values: CDR1 DFQATT, CDR2 SNEGSKA (reference sequence). The CDR3 length is 15 residues. Losses at the gene ends were 0 bases for V and 7 bases for J; bases not matched to a gene: 6. CDR3 coding DNA: TGCAGTGCTAGAGATGGCGGGAGGGTGAACGGGGAGCTGTTTTTT. The encoded protein is CSARDGGRVNGELFF.

The genes are TRBV19 and TRBJ2-1; D is perhaps TRBD2 (5 bases). Trimming took 5 bases from V and 9 from J, leaving 14 bases between them. The CDR3 length is 13 residues. Germline values: CDR1 LNHDA, CDR2 SQIVND (reference sequence). CDR3 coding DNA: TGTGCCAGTAGTCCGAGACTACTACGTGAGCAGTTCTTC. This codes for CASSPRLLREQFF. The full variable domain, rest sourced from reference TRBV19 and TRBJ2-1, is DGGITQSPKYLFRKEGQNVTLSCEQNLNHDAMYWYRQDPGQGLRLIYYSQIVNDFQKGDIAEGYSVSREKKESFPLTVTSAQKNPTAFYLCASSPRLLREQFFGPGTRLTVL.

V and J are TRBV12-3 or TRBV12-4 and TRBJ1-4; D uncertain. This CDR3 spans 13 amino acids. Trimming took 1 base from V and 8 from J, leaving 8 bases between them. CDR3 sequence (DNA): TGTGCCAGCAGTTTAGTGGGAAACGAAAAACTGTTTTTT. Its translation is CASSLVGNEKLFF.

The chain employs TRBV5-1 and TRBJ2-7, with 9 bases lining up with TRBD1. This CDR3 region has 16 residues. CDR1 and CDR2 from the germline V gene are SGHRS and YFSETQ. Trimming removed 3 bases from V and 2 bases from J; junction bases left unmatched: 9. CDR3 coding DNA: TGCGCCAGCAGCTCGAACTGGGACAGGGCTACCTACGAGCAGTACTTC. Amino acids: CASSSNWDRATYEQYF.

This clonotype has just a few counts. This chain's CDR3 is CASGLSWDRGRPYGYTF. The CDR3, as DNA: TGTGCTAGTGGTTTGTCCTGGGACAGGGGGCGTCCCTATGGCTACACCTTC. The chain couples TRBV12-5 to TRBJ1-2; TRBD1 agrees at 12 bases. Germline V lookup: CDR1 LGHNT, CDR2 FRNRAP. V shed 2 bases and J 4 bases; nucleotides not matched to a gene: 8. CDR3 size: 17 residues.

This clonotype was counted between two and nine times. The J gene is TRBJ2-3, the V gene TRBV7-3, with 12 bases matching TRBD2. The germline gives CDR1 SGHTA, CDR2 FQGTGA. V gave up 5 bases and J gave up 6 bases; unmatched junction bases: 6. This CDR3 contains 15 residues. The CDR3 DNA reads TGTGCCAGCAGCCCCCGACTAGCGGGAGTTGATACGCAGTATTTT. This gives the protein CASSPRLAGVDTQYF.

The genes are TRBV6-5 and TRBJ2-7; TRBD1 matches 7 bases. Germline CDR1 and CDR2: MNHEY and SVGAGI. This CDR3 has 12 residues. Trimming removed 10 bases from V and 3 bases from J; junction bases left unmatched: 6. CDR3 loop: CATRTGVYEQYF. The DNA for the CDR3 is TGTGCCACGCGGACAGGCGTCTACGAGCAGTACTTC.

V and J are TRBV6-1 and TRBJ2-2; D unresolved. Germline CDR1 MNHNS, CDR2 SASEGT. The CDR3 has 16 residues. V gave up 5 bases and J gave up 2 bases, with 15 bases separating them. This CDR3 is CASSPSPRINTGELFF. The CDR3 nucleotides read TGTGCCAGCAGTCCCTCCCCCCGGATAAACACCGGGGAGCTGTTTTTT.

This clonotype was found a few times. The chain carries TRBV7-3 and TRBJ1-1; no firm D call. Germline V gives CDR1 SGHTA, CDR2 FQGTGA. The CDR3 has 14 amino acids. The V end lost 5 bases, the J end lost 2 bases, and 12 bases lay between the germline ends. Written as DNA, the CDR3 is TGTGCCAGCAGCCCTAACCCAGGTAACACTGAAGCTTTCTTT. Its protein is CASSPNPGNTEAFF.

V is TRBV2 and J is TRBJ1-6; D gene ambiguous. Trimming took off 5 bases at V and 8 bases at J, with 16 bases between the two ends. The CDR3 length is 15 residues. Germline-derived CDR1 and CDR2 are SNHLY and FYNNEI. CDR3 amino acids: CASSSGEGFYSPLHF. CDR3 coding DNA: TGTGCCAGCAGTAGCGGGGAGGGTTTTTATTCACCCCTCCACTTT.

This clonotype appeared many times. The chain links TRBV5-1 to TRBJ2-7, with 8 nucleotides matching TRBD1. CDR1 and CDR2 (germline): SGHRS, YFSETQ. V trimming: 4 bases; J trimming: 4 bases; junction bases outside the gene matches: 7. The CDR3 extends over 14 amino acids. The CDR3 is CASSPGTGLYEQYF. The CDR3 coding sequence is TGCGCCAGCAGCCCGGGGACAGGTCTGTACGAGCAGTACTTC.

In its sample, this clonotype was seen many times. The chain joins TRBV2 to TRBJ1-1, with D maybe TRBD1 (5 bases). CDR3 length equals 13 residues. The V and J ends lost 3 bases and 0 bases respectively, with 5 bases between them. The germline CDR1 and CDR2 sequences are SNHLY and FYNNEI. The CDR3 nucleotides read TGTGCCAGCAGTGACAGGGTGAACACTGAAGCTTTCTTT. This gives the protein CASSDRVNTEAFF.

The V call is TRBV19, the J call TRBJ1-1, with D uncertain. The CDR3 covers 14 residues. Germline CDR1 and CDR2: LNHDA and SQIVND (reference sequence). Trimming took 3 bases from V and 0 from J, leaving 8 bases between them. Here the CDR3 DNA reads TGTGCCAGTAGTATCGCGACGGTGAACACTGAAGCTTTCTTT. This encodes CASSIATVNTEAFF.

This chain's CDR3 is CASSPPGRRAFF. CDR3 DNA: TGTGCCAGCTCACCACCGGGGAGGAGAGCTTTCTTT. The chain joins TRBV18 to TRBJ1-1, with D unclear. The V gene lost 0 bases and the J gene lost 10 bases, with 9 bases spanning the gap. CDR3 length: 12 amino acids. Germline values: CDR1 KGHSH, CDR2 LQKENI.

The chain uses TRBV18 and TRBJ2-7, with 10 bases lining up with TRBD1. Germline V gene sequence: CDR1 KGHSH, CDR2 LQKENI. V lost 2 bases to trimming and J lost 6 bases; unmatched junction nucleotides: 4. The CDR3 is made up of 14 amino acids. The CDR3 nucleotides read TGTGCCAGCTCACCAGGGACAGGGGCCCGCGAGCAGTACTTC. This sequence encodes CASSPGTGAREQYF.

The chain combines TRBV24-1 with TRBJ1-5; TRBD1 is a possible D gene (5 bases). CDR3 size: 13 residues. The V end was cut by 3 bases, the J end by 4 bases, with 6 bases between. The germline V gene has CDR1 KGHDR and CDR2 SFDVKD. The CDR3 is CATSDGGNQPQHF. The CDR3 nucleotides read TGTGCCACCAGTGATGGGGGAAATCAGCCCCAGCATTTT.

The V and J genes are TRBV29-1 and TRBJ2-1, with 7 bases that match TRBD1. V lost 7 bases and J lost 7; bases outside the gene matches: 7. CDR1 and CDR2 (germline): SQVTM, ANQGSEA. This CDR3 region has 12 residues. The CDR3 loop is CSGNDRENEQFF. The CDR3 bases are TGCAGCGGAAATGACAGGGAAAATGAGCAGTTCTTC.

This clonotype was recorded at least ten times. The CDR3 nucleotides are TGCAGTGCCCTAACCAATGAGCAGTTCTTC. Translation gives CSALTNEQFF. This sequence joins TRBV20-1 and TRBJ2-1; D not resolved. Germline CDR1 is DFQATT and CDR2 is SNEGSKA (reference sequence). The length of the CDR3 is 10 residues. The V end lost 6 bases, the J end lost 6 bases, and 6 bases lay between the germline ends.

This clonotype was seen repeatedly, ten times or more. The J gene is TRBJ2-7, the V gene TRBV5-1; D may be TRBD1 (6 bases). The CDR3 totals 15 residues. V lost 0 bases and J lost 3, with 13 bases in between. CDR1 and CDR2 from the germline V gene are SGHRS and YFSETQ. Here the CDR3 DNA reads TGCGCCAGCAGCTTGGGGGGGCAGTTAAACTACGAGCAGTACTTC. It is translated as CASSLGGQLNYEQYF.

This clonotype showed up many times. The chain couples TRBV20-1 to TRBJ2-7; the D is unclear. Trimming removed 0 bases at V and 3 bases at J, with 9 bases between. CDR1 and CDR2 from the germline V gene are DFQATT and SNEGSKA (reference sequence). There are 13 residues in the CDR3. This CDR3 is CSARDTESYEQYF. The DNA of the CDR3 is TGCAGTGCTAGAGACACAGAGAGCTACGAGCAGTACTTC.

The chain carries TRBV18 and TRBJ2-7; D is perhaps TRBD2 (5 bases). The CDR3 sequence is 14 residues long. V lost 6 bases, J lost 0 bases, and 12 bases lay in between. Per germline, CDR1 KGHSH and CDR2 LQKENI. The CDR3: CASSFEGASYEQYF. CDR3 bases: TGTGCCAGCTCGTTCGAGGGCGCCTCCTACGAGCAGTACTTC.

This clonotype has more than one count but fewer than ten. V gene TRBV6-1 combines with J gene TRBJ2-1, with 8 bases fitting TRBD1. V trimming: 6 bases; J trimming: 3 bases; junction bases outside the gene matches: 10. Germline V gene lookup returns CDR1 MNHNS and CDR2 SASEGT. CDR3 length: 16 amino acids. CDR3 nucleotides: TGTGCCAGCAGCCAAAACCAGGGGGCGGGCTACAATGAGCAGTTCTTC. Residues: CASSQNQGAGYNEQFF.